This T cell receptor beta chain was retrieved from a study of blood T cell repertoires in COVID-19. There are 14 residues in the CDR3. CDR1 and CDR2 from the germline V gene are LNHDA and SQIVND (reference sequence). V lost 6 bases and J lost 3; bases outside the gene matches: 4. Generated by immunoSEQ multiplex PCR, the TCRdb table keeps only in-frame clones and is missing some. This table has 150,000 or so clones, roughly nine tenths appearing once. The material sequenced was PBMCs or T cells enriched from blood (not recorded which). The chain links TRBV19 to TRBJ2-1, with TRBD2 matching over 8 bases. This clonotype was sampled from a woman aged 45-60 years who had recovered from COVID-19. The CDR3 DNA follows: TGTGCCAGTAGGGGGCTAGCGGGCTACAATGAGCAGTTCTTC. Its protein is CASRGLAGYNEQFF.